This T cell receptor beta chain derives from a study of shared clonotypes between healthy human individuals. Study at large: There were three CD4 naive, three CD4 memory, two CD8 naive and one CD8 memory plates per donor.

The germline V gene has CDR1 ENHRY and CDR2 SYGVKD. CDR3 length: 13 residues. After removal of 10 bases from V and 0 bases from J, the junction contained 6 bases not matched to a gene. All donors were healthy HIV-negative adults lacking recent acute infections or vaccinations. The repertoire was sequenced with immunoSEQ multiplex PCR; TCRdb's copy has only in-frame clones and lacks some. Of 2.3 million or so clones detected, 85% to 95% appear once; the ten largest clones hold about 0.37%. This clone was found once. Antigen specificity is unknown. Broader study findings: Clonotype sharing among donors was expected to depend on sequencing depth. Across a handful of donors, naive CD4 shared around 5.4%, naive CD8 about 3.2%, memory CD4 roughly 2.5%, memory CD8 0.35% to 0.5%.

The chain employs TRBV10-3 and TRBJ2-7; 7 bases match TRBD1. The clonotype was recovered from a man aged 18 to 29 in good health. Some clones in this sample may be carry-over from other donors' samples. The sample comprised naive CD4+ T cells from PBMCs. Subset meaning: CD45RA+ positively selected. CDR3 DNA: TGTGCCAACCCGGACAGGAGCTCCTACGAGCAGTACTTC. It yields the protein CANPDRSSYEQYF.